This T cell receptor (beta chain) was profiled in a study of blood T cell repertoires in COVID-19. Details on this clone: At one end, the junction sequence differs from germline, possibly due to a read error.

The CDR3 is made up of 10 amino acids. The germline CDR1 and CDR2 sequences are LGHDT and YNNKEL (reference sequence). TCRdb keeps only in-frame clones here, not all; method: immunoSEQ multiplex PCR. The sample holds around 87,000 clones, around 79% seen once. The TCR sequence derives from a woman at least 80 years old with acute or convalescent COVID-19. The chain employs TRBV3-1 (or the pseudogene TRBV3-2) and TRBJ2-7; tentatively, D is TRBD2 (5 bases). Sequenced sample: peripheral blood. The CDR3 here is CASSQSGPSF. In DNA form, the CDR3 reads TGTGCCAGCAGCCAGAGCGGACCAAGCTTC.